This T cell receptor (beta chain) was observed in a study of OX40 agonist ivuxolimab in advanced cancers. Describing the broader study: Ivuxolimab was a fully human IgG2 agonistic monoclonal antibody targeting the costimulatory receptor OX40 (CD134). Intravenous ivuxolimab was administered to patients every 2 weeks at six dose levels: 0.01, 0.1, 0.3, 1.5, 3 and 10 mg/kg. Among the 52 dose-escalation patients, about 20 had hepatocellular carcinoma, about 15 melanoma, 9 renal cell carcinoma and 9 head and neck cancer. In the dose-escalation cohort, approximately 82% of patients were male, and the mean age was 60 years with a range of roughly 20 to 80. Prior anti-PD-1, anti-PD-L1 or anti-CTLA-4 therapy was permitted, and checkpoint inhibitors had been received by about two fifths of dose-escalation patients. Partial responses occurred in three dose-escalation patients: two with cutaneous melanoma and one with hepatocellular carcinoma. Peripheral TCRbeta sequencing was intended to test whether TCR sequence diversity was altered and clonal T-cell expansion was caused by ivuxolimab. The paper describes the monotherapy dose-escalation part (N ≈ 52 patients) of the phase I trial of ivuxolimab.

The research as a whole found: In the 0.1-3.0 mg/kg groups, partial responders were among the patients with the lowest normalized peripheral clonal expansion, particularly in CD8+ T cells. At doses of 0.1 to 3.0 mg/kg, clonal expansion of both CD4+ and CD8+ T cells in blood was seen between baseline and week 6. After ivuxolimab, more expanded clones were found on average in CD8+ T cells than in CD4+ T cells. Low levels of normalized T-cell clonal expansion were also seen in some nonresponding patients. The antigen specificity of the clonally expanded peripheral T cells was not determined.

Remarks on this clone: The antigen it recognizes is unknown. Base qualities are not at hand, and no much larger clone is one base apart.

To sequence the TCRbeta CDR3 region, genomic DNA was isolated from the sorted cells. The immunoSEQ Assay was used for sequencing of TCRbeta CDR3 regions. In its TCRdb copy, this immuneACCESS table keeps in-frame sequences only and misses some clones. Where compared with another copy, unresolved V genes explain less than half of these, and the others have no known cause. The sample records around 100,000 clones, 75% to 90% of which are singletons. The leading ten clones occupy about 0.15% of the sample. The trial excluded patients who had a history of autoimmune disease or who were on systemic immunosuppression. Peripheral blood for TCR sequencing was collected from all dose cohorts at baseline, on cycle 4 day 1, and on cycle 7 day 1. Samples were obtained from an open-label, multicenter, first-in-human phase I dose-escalation trial of ivuxolimab. Adults with locally advanced or metastatic melanoma, renal cell carcinoma, hepatocellular carcinoma or head and neck squamous cell carcinoma were enrolled in the trial. Before TCR sequencing, CD4+ and CD8+ T cells were separately sorted from peripheral blood.

Trimming at the junction amounts to 0 bases on V and 4 bases on J, and the germline ends lie 15 bases apart. As encoded in the germline V gene (reference sequence), CDR1 is SGHNT while CDR2 is YYREEE. The CDR3 contains 16 residues, cysteine and phenylalanine counted. CDR3 DNA only is kept here, 48 bases in frame from base 1. The chain is assembled from TRBV5-4 and TRBJ2-3, and perhaps TRBD2 as D gene, on 5 matching bases. The source material was CD4+ or CD8+ T cells sorted from blood, sampled in a trial of the OX40 agonist ivuxolimab. The sequence was obtained from an adult with an advanced solid tumor such as melanoma, head and neck, liver or kidney cancer. The CDR3 amino acid sequence is: CASSLGLLQFADTQYF. The DNA sequence reads TGTGCCAGCAGCTTGGGACTACTGCAGTTCGCAGATACGCAGTATTTT. Full variable domain (CDR3 extended with the reference TRBV5-4 and TRBJ2-3 proteins): ETGVTQSPTHLIKTRGQQVTLRCSSQSGHNTVSWYQQALGQGPQFIFQYYREEENGRGNFPPRFSGLQFPNYSSELNVNALELDDSALYLCASSLGLLQFADTQYFGPGTRLTVL.